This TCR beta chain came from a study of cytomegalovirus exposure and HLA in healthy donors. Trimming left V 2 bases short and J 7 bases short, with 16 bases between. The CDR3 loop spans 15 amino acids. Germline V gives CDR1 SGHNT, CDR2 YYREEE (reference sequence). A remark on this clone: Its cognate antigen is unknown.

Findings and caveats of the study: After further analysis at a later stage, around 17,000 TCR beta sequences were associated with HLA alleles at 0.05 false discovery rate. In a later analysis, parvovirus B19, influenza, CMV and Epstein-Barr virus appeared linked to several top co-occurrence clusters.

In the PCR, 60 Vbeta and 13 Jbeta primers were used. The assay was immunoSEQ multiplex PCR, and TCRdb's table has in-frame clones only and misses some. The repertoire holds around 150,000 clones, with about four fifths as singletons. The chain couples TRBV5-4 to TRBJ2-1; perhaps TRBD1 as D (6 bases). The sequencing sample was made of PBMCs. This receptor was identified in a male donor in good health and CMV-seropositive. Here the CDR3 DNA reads TGTGCCAGCAGCTTCCCCCGGGACACGTCGAATGAGCAGTTCTTC. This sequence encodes CASSFPRDTSNEQFF.